A selection of T cell receptor beta chains follows, all from one sample in a study of CD8+ T cells in alopecia areata. Profiling relied on immunoSEQ multiplex PCR, and the TCRdb table lists in-frame clones only, not all of them. The sample includes 270,000 or so clones, more than 45% of them seen just once. The sample was CD4+ T cells sorted from blood, taken at week 24, from a patient treated with tofacitinib. These receptors originate from a human donor with alopecia areata. Both conserved end residues are part of each CDR3. A D gene is named only where the DNA matches it firmly. Where a row states a size, it is once, few, many or the class of an expanded clone; other rows omit it.

size,V,J,D,DNA,CDR3
few,TRBV6-1,TRBJ1-6,TRBD1,TGTGCCAGCAGCGAGGACAGGTCGTCACCCCTCCACTTT,CASSEDRSSPLHF
few,TRBV29-1,TRBJ2-3,TRBD2,TGCAGCGTGGCGACTAGCGGGGGACATGGAGATACGCAGTATTTT,CSVATSGGHGDTQYF
-,TRBV29-1,TRBJ1-1,-,TGCAGCGTTGTTCGGGGGCTGGACACTGAAGCTTTCTTT,CSVVRGLDTEAFF
few,TRBV4-1,TRBJ1-5,TRBD1,TGCGCCAGCAGCCAAGGACAGGGAGTTAAGAATCAGCCCCAGCATTTT,CASSQGQGVKNQPQHF
few,TRBV7-3,TRBJ1-1,-,TGTGCCAGCAGCTTGGGACGGAACACTGAAGCTTTCTTT,CASSLGRNTEAFF
-,TRBV5-1,TRBJ2-2,TRBD1,TGCGCCAGCAGGCCCGGGACAGGGGCCACCGGGGAGCTGTTTTTT,CASRPGTGATGELFF
once,TRBV7-9,TRBJ2-2,TRBD2,TGTGCCAGCAGCCCGCGTTCCCCTAGGCGGGGGGTTTATACCGGGGAGCTGTTTTTT,CASSPRSPRRGVYTGELFF
-,TRBV5-1,TRBJ2-2,-,TGCGCCAGCAGCTTCGGACCGACGAACACCGGGGAGCTGTTTTTT,CASSFGPTNTGELFF
-,TRBV29-1,TRBJ1-2,TRBD1,TGCAGCGTCGGTACAGGGGATCACGGCTACACCTTC,CSVGTGDHGYTF
-,TRBV27,TRBJ2-5,TRBD1,TGTGCCAGCAGTCCCGCCGCCGGGACAGGGGGTCGGGAGACCCAGTACTTC,CASSPAAGTGGRETQYF
-,TRBV5-6,TRBJ1-6,TRBD1,TGTGCCAGCACCTTAACAGGGGGCGATTCACCCCTCCACTTT,CASTLTGGDSPLHF
-,TRBV7-2,TRBJ2-1,-,TGTGCCAGCAGCTTACCGAGCTACAATGAGCAGTTCTTC,CASSLPSYNEQFF
-,TRBV28,TRBJ1-4,-,TGTGCCAGCAGTGTTGACAGAGCACTTAATGAAAAACTGTTTTTT,CASSVDRALNEKLFF
-,TRBV4-3,TRBJ2-5,-,TGCGCCAGCAGCAACGGAGACAGGCTCCAGGGGACCCAGTACTTC,CASSNGDRLQGTQYF
-,TRBV5-4,TRBJ2-5,-,TGTGCCAGCAGCTCCCAAAGGCAGGGGAACCAAGAGACCCAGTACTTC,CASSSQRQGNQETQYF
-,TRBV5-8,TRBJ2-6,-,TGTGCCAGCAGCTTGGCCTTAACAGGAACGGCCAACGTCCTGACTTTC,CASSLALTGTANVLTF
-,TRBV28,TRBJ2-7,TRBD1,TGTGCCAGCAGTCCAAGACAGGGGGACGCCCTCCACTACGAGCAGTACTTC,CASSPRQGDALHYEQYF
-,TRBV5-6,TRBJ2-7,-,TGTGCCAGCAGCTTGGCCCTGGGGGAGCAGTACTTC,CASSLALGEQYF